The clone carrying this T cell receptor beta chain was seen a single time. This record comes from a study of blood T cell repertoires in COVID-19. At the level of the study: From the United States, Italy and Spain came samples of acute and convalescent COVID-19.

V lost 0 bases, J lost 6 bases, and 4 bases stayed unmatched. The V gene's germline CDR1 is SGHRS and CDR2 YFSETQ. This CDR3 region has 14 residues. TCRdb's table, derived via immunoSEQ multiplex PCR, lists solely in-frame clones and lacks some. The sample has some 360,000 clones; 87% are singletons. Sequenced: peripheral blood. V usage is TRBV5-1 and J usage is TRBJ1-2, with 8 bases that match TRBD1. This TCR was recovered from an older woman with COVID-19, enrolled during active disease. The CDR3 nucleotides read TGCGCCAGCAGCTTGGGACAGGGGTCTAATGGCTACACCTTC. Translated, it gives CASSLGQGSNGYTF. The full variable domain, completed using reference TRBV5-1 and TRBJ1-2, is KAGVTQTPRYLIKTRGQQVTLSCSPISGHRSVSWYQQTPGQGLQFLFEYFSETQRNKGNFPGRFSGRQFSNSRSEMNVSTLELGDSALYLCASSLGQGSNGYTFGSGTRLTVV.